This TCR beta chain was observed in a study of vaccination and CD4 T cells after COVID-19. Study details: Stimulation used overlapping spike peptides from SARS-CoV-2, HCoV-NL63, HCoV-OC43 and HCoV-229E.

At the Johns Hopkins FTIC core, DNA taken from cultured CD4+ T cells was sequenced by way of the Oncomine TCR Beta short-read assay. TCRdb recomputed calls from the PCR reads with MiXCR, one row per CDR3 protein. The sample includes some 14,000 distinct CDR3 sequences, 45% to 65% of them seen just once. Treatment described: roughly 11-day PBMC culture with coronavirus spike peptide pools or control peptides (ViraFEST assay). Germline CDR1 is SNHLY and CDR2 is FYNNEI. The CDR3 covers 16 residues. The junction had 10 bases not matched to a gene; V was cut back by 4 bases and J by 11 bases. In the case of this clonotype: The target antigen is unknown.

V usage is TRBV2 and J usage is TRBJ1-6, with 11 bases aligning to TRBD1. The material sequenced was CD4+ T cells from blood, cultured in vitro. The source is a human donor who had recovered from COVID-19. The CDR3 coding sequence is TGTGCCAGCAGTGGCGGACAGGGGGCGAGAGGTCCACCCCTCCACTTT. Its protein product is CASSGGQGARGPPLHF.